This TCR beta chain was recovered during a study of PD-1 blockade in classical Hodgkin lymphoma. General study points: Patients who responded completely had about the same baseline diversity as newly diagnosed patients. Diminished baseline TCR diversity has been reported in newly diagnosed patients relative to healthy donors.

Trimming removed 4 bases at V and 3 bases at J, with 13 bases between. The length of the CDR3 is 14 residues. Germline CDR1 and CDR2: SGHKS and YYEKEE (reference sequence). Notes on this clone: Its target is unknown.

This table comes from immunoSEQ multiplex PCR, and its TCRdb copy is limited to in-frame clones, with some not included. The table shows 25,000 to 30,000 clones, with less than 80% occurring only once. Patients all relapsed after autologous stem cell transplantation, and there was variation in brentuximab vedotin exposure. Under best response, outcomes were complete response, partial response or progressive disease. The sequencing here drew on peripheral blood mononuclear cells (PBMCs), taken before the second cycle of nivolumab. The V call is TRBV5-5, the J call TRBJ1-2; weak D call: TRBD1 (5 bases). The sequence was obtained from a human donor with classical Hodgkin lymphoma. CDR3 region: CASSQFMGDYGYTF. CDR3 bases: TGTGCCAGCAGCCAATTCATGGGGGACTATGGCTACACCTTC. Full variable domain (missing parts from reference TRBV5-5 and TRBJ1-2): DAGVTQSPTHLIKTRGQQVTLRCSPISGHKSVSWYQQVLGQGPQFIFQYYEKEERGRGNFPDRFSARQFPNYSSELNVNALLLGDSALYLCASSQFMGDYGYTFGSGTRLTVV.